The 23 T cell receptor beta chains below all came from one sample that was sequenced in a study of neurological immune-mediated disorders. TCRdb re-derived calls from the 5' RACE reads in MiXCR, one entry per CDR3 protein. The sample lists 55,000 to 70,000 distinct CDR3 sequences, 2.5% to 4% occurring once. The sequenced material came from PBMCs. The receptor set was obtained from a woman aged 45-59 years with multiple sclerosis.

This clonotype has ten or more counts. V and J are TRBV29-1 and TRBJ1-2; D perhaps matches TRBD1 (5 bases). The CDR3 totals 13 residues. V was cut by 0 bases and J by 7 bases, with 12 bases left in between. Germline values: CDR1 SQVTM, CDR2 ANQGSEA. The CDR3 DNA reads TGCAGCGTTGAAGAAATCGGGGCGTCTGGCTACACCTTC. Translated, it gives CSVEEIGASGYTF.

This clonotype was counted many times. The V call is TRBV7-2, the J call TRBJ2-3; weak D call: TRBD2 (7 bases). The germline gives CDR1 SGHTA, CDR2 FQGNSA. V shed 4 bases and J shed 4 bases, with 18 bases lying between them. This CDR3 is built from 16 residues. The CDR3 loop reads CASSYGLGGGADTQYF. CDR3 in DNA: TGTGCCAGCAGCTACGGTCTCGGCGGGGGCGCAGATACGCAGTATTTT.

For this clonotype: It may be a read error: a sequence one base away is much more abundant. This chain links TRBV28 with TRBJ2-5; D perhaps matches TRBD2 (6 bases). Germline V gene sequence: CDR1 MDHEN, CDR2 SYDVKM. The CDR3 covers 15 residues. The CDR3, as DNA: TGTGCCGGCAGCCCCGCGAGGACTAACAAAGAGACCCAGTACTTC. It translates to CAGSPARTNKETQYF.

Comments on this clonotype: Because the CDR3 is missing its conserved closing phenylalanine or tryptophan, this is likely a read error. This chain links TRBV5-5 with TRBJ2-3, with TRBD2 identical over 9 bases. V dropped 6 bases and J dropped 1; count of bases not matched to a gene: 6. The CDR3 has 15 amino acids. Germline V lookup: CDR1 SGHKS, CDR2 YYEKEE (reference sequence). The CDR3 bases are TGTGCCAGCAAGGAGCGGGGGGTTGGCACAGATACGCAGTATAAT. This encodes CASKERGVGTDTQYN.

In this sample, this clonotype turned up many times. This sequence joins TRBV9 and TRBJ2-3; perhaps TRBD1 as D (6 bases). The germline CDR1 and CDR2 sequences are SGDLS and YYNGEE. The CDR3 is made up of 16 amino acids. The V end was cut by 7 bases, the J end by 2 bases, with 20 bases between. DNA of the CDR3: TGTGCCAGCGGAAGGAACAGGGATTTTCCCACAGATACGCAGTATTTT. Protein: CASGRNRDFPTDTQYF.

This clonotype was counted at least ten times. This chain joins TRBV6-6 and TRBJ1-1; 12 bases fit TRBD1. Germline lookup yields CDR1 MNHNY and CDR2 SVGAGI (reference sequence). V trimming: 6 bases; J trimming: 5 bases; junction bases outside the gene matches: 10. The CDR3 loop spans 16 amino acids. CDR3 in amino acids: CASRSRDRGRRTEAFF. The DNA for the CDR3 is TGTGCCAGCAGATCCCGGGACAGGGGGCGAAGGACTGAAGCTTTCTTT.

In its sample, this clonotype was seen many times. Written as DNA, the CDR3 is TGTGCCAGCAGTTCCCTTGGTCGTGGGCGAGTCACCTACGAGCAGTACTTC. It yields the protein CASSSLGRGRVTYEQYF. This chain joins TRBV28 and TRBJ2-7; D unresolved. Trimming took off 4 bases at V and 2 bases at J, with 21 bases between the two ends. The length of the CDR3 is 17 residues. Per germline, CDR1 MDHEN and CDR2 SYDVKM.

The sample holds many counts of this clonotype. The CDR3 spells CASSLATPNEQFF. CDR3 coding DNA: TGTGCCAGCAGCTTAGCGACCCCCAATGAGCAGTTCTTC. The rearrangement joins TRBV7-8 to TRBJ2-1; D is ambiguous. The germline V gene has CDR1 SGHVS and CDR2 FQNEAQ. Trimming shortened V by 0 bases and J by 6 bases, and 6 bases separated the two germline ends. There are 13 residues in the CDR3.

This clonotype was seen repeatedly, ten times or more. For the CDR3, the DNA is TGCAGTGCTCGGTGGGGTGTAGGCAATCAGCCCCAGCATTTT. It codes for CSARWGVGNQPQHF. The chain employs TRBV20-1 and TRBJ1-5, with no clear D. V lost 5 bases and J 2 bases, leaving 13 bases between the germline ends. Germline lookup yields CDR1 DFQATT and CDR2 SNEGSKA (reference sequence). The CDR3 spans 14 residues.

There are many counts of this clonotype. The CDR3 loop is CASSTTVSNYGYTF. CDR3 nucleotide sequence: TGTGCCAGCAGCACGACAGTGTCTAACTATGGCTACACCTTC. This rearrangement joins TRBV21-1 to TRBJ1-2; TRBD1 is taken as the D call from the table, unchecked against the DNA. TRBV21-1 is an annotated pseudogene. CDR3 length equals 14 residues.

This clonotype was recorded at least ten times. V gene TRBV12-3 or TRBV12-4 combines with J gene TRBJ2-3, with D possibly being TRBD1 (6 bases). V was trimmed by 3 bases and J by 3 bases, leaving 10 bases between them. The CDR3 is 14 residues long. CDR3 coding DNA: TGTGCCAGCAGTTTCTGGCAGGGGACAGATACGCAGTATTTT. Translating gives CASSFWQGTDTQYF.

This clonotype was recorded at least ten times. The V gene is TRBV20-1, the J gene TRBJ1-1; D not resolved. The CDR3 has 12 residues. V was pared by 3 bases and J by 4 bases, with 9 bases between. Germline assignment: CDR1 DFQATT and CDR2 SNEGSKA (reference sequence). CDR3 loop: CSARIGSTEAFF. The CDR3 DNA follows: TGCAGTGCTAGGATAGGGAGCACTGAAGCTTTCTTT.

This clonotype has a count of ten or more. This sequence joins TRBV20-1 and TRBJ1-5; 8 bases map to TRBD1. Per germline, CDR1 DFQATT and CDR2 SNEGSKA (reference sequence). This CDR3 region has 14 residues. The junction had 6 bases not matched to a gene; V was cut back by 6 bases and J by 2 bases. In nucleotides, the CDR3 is TGCAGTGCGCTGGACAGGGAGGGCAATCAGCCCCAGCATTTT. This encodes CSALDREGNQPQHF.

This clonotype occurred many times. The CDR3 DNA is TGCGCCAGCAGCTCGAGGCAGGGGTTTGCTAATGAAAAACTGTTTTTT. This translates into CASSSRQGFANEKLFF. This chain links TRBV5-1 with TRBJ1-4, with D possibly being TRBD1 (6 bases). Looked up from germline, CDR1 is SGHRS and CDR2 is YFSETQ. V was pared by 3 bases and J by 3 bases, with 15 bases between. There are 16 residues in the CDR3. Full variable domain (missing parts from reference TRBV5-1 and TRBJ1-4): KAGVTQTPRYLIKTRGQQVTLSCSPISGHRSVSWYQQTPGQGLQFLFEYFSETQRNKGNFPGRFSGRQFSNSRSEMNVSTLELGDSALYLCASSSRQGFANEKLFFGSGTQLSVL.

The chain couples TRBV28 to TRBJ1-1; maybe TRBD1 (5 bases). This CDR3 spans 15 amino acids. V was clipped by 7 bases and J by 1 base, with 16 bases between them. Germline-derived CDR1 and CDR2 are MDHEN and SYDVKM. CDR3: CASNSLSGGNTEAFF. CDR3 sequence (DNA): TGTGCCAGCAACAGCCTGTCCGGGGGGAACACTGAAGCTTTCTTT.

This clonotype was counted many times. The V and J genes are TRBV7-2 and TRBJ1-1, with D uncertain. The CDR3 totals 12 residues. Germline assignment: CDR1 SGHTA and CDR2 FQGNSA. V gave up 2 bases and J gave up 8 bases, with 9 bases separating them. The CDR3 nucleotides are TGTGCCAGCAGCTTATTCTTGGAGGAAGCTTTCTTT. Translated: CASSLFLEEAFF.

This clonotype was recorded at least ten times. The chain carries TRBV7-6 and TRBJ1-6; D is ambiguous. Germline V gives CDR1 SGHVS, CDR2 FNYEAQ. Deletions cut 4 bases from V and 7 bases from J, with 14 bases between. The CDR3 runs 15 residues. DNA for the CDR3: TGTGCCAGCAGCTCATTCGACGGATTAAATTCACCCCTCCACTTT. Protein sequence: CASSSFDGLNSPLHF.

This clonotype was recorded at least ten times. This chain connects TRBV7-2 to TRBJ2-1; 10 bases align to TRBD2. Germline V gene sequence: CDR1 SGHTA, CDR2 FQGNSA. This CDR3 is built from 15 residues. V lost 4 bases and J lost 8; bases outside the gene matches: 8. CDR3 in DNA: TGTGCCAGCAGCTACGGAGCGGGAGGGGGCGATGAGCAGTTCTTC. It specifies CASSYGAGGGDEQFF.

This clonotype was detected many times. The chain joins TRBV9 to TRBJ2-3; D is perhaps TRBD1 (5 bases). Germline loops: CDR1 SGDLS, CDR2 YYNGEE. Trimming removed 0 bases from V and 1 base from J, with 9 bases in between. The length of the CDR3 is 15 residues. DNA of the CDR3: TGTGCCAGCAGCGTAGCTCAGGGCCGCACAGATACGCAGTATTTT. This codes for CASSVAQGRTDTQYF.

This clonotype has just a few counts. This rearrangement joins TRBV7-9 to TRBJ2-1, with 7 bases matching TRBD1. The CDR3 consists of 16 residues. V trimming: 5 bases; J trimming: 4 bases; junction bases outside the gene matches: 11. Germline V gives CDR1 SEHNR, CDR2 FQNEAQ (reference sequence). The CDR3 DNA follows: TGTGCCAGCAGCCTTAGGGTTGGGACAGCATACAATGAGCAGTTCTTC. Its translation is CASSLRVGTAYNEQFF.

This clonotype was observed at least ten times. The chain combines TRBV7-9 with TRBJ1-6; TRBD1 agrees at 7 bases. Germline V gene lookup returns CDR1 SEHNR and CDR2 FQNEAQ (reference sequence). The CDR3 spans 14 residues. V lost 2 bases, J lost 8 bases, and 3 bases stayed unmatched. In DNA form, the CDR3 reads TGTGCCAGCAGCTTAACTACAGGGGATTCACCCCTCCACTTT. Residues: CASSLTTGDSPLHF.

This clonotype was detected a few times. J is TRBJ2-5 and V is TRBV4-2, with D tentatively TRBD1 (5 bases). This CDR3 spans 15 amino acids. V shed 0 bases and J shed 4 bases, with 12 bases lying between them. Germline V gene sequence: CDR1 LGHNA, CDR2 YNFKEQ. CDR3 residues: CASSQDLGRGETQYF. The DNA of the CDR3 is TGTGCCAGCAGCCAAGATTTGGGTAGGGGAGAGACCCAGTACTTC.

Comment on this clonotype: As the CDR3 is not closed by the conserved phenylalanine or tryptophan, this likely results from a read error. The CDR3 nucleotides read TGTGCCAGCAGTGAAGGTCCCGGCAGTAGCTATGGCTACACCAAC. Encoded protein: CASSEGPGSSYGYTN. The V call is TRBV6-1, the J call TRBJ1-2; no clear D gene. The CDR3 has 15 residues. The germline V gene has CDR1 MNHNS and CDR2 SASEGT. Trimming stripped 1 base from V and 4 bases from J, with 13 bases between.